Listed below are T cell receptor beta chains from one sample, sequenced in a study of T cells in Graves' hyperthyroidism and ophthalmopathy. TCRdb processed the multiplex PCR reads anew with MiXCR; each CDR3 protein has one entry. The sample yields approximately 700,000 distinct CDR3 sequences, 15% to 20% seen once. The sample was blood. The receptors were sampled from a man between 18 and 29 years old with Graves' hyperthyroidism. Both conserved end residues are part of each CDR3. A D gene is named only where the DNA matches it firmly. Size is omitted from some rows. Given values are once, few, many or a class for expanded clones.

j_call clone_size v_call d_call cdr3_aa cdr3_nt
TRBJ1-3 - TRBV15 TRBD1 CATSSRTGGSSGNTIYF TGTGCCACCAGCAGTCGGACAGGGGGAAGCTCTGGAAACACCATATATTTT
TRBJ2-4 few TRBV2 - CASSGSPASNIQYF TGTGCCAGCAGTGGGTCCCCCGCTAGTAACATTCAGTACTTC
TRBJ1-1 few TRBV5-1 TRBD1 CPSREQGANTEAFF TGCCCCAGCAGGGAACAGGGGGCCAACACTGAAGCTTTCTTT
TRBJ2-7 many TRBV5-6 - CASSSRSSGSAYEQYF TGTGCCAGCAGCTCGAGGAGCTCTGGGTCTGCCTACGAGCAGTACTTC
TRBJ2-1 - TRBV28 TRBD2 CASRTRGTSGWNEQFF TGTGCCAGCAGAACTCGCGGGACTAGCGGCTGGAATGAGCAGTTCTTC
TRBJ1-4 few TRBV28 - CASESGTSATNEKLFF TGTGCCAGCGAATCCGGGACATCTGCAACTAATGAAAAACTGTTTTTT
TRBJ1-1 many TRBV29-1 - CSVELRYSLNTEAFF TGCAGCGTTGAATTGCGTTACAGCTTGAACACTGAAGCTTTCTTT
TRBJ1-6 few TRBV7-2 - CASSQEGGAYNSPLHF TGTGCCAGCAGCCAAGAAGGGGGGGCGTATAATTCACCCCTCCACTTT
TRBJ1-5 - TRBV28 TRBD1 CATRGDQPQHF TGTGCCACCAGGGGGGATCAGCCCCAGCATTTT
TRBJ2-1 - TRBV28 TRBD2 CASSFPTIGLAGDSYNEQFF TGTGCCAGCAGTTTCCCTACGATCGGACTAGCGGGAGACTCCTACAATGAGCAGTTCTTC
TRBJ1-1 many TRBV20-1 - CSARDPGRTEAFF TGCAGTGCTAGAGATCCGGGACGGACTGAAGCTTTCTTT
TRBJ2-1 few TRBV20-1 - CSVKSAGGSSYNEQFF TGCAGTGTCAAGTCTGCGGGTGGGAGCTCCTACAATGAGCAGTTCTTC
TRBJ2-1 many TRBV6-2/TRBV6-3 - CASSYPRASIRDEQFF TGTGCCAGCAGTTACCCGCGGGCCTCGATTAGGGATGAGCAGTTCTTC
TRBJ1-1 few TRBV29-1 - CSVQDLNTEAFF TGCAGCGTACAGGATTTGAACACTGAAGCTTTCTTT
TRBJ2-7 many TRBV28 - CASSPGGSGLYEQYF TGTGCCAGCAGCCCCGGGGGTAGCGGACTCTACGAGCAGTACTTC
TRBJ1-1 few TRBV29-1 - CSVRTGSDTEAFF TGCAGCGTACGGACGGGGAGTGACACTGAAGCTTTCTTT
TRBJ2-7 - TRBV3-1 - CASSQTPDSSPYEQYF TGTGCCAGCAGCCAAACGCCGGACTCAAGCCCCTACGAGCAGTACTTC
TRBJ2-7 - TRBV7-8 TRBD1 CASSFGTGKGEQYF TGTGCCAGCAGCTTCGGGACAGGGAAGGGCGAGCAGTACTTC
TRBJ2-5 once TRBV4-1 - CASSSSSRGETQYF TGCGCCAGCAGCTCCTCGAGCAGGGGAGAGACCCAGTACTTC
TRBJ2-3 many TRBV7-2 - CASSSGLTTDTQYF TGTGCCAGCAGTTCCGGGCTGACAACTGATACGCAGTATTTT
TRBJ1-4 many TRBV11-2 TRBD1 CASSRDRNEKLFF TGTGCCAGCAGCCGGGACAGGAATGAAAAACTGTTTTTT
TRBJ2-1 few TRBV6-6 TRBD2 CASSYSRGGVNEQFF TGTGCCAGCAGTTACTCGCGGGGAGGGGTGAATGAGCAGTTCTTC
TRBJ2-1 many TRBV3-2 - CASGRYEQFF TGTGCCAGCGGGAGATATGAGCAGTTCTTC
TRBJ2-7 few TRBV9 - CASSVAEQRAQQYF TGTGCCAGCAGCGTAGCGGAACAAAGGGCGCAGCAGTACTTC